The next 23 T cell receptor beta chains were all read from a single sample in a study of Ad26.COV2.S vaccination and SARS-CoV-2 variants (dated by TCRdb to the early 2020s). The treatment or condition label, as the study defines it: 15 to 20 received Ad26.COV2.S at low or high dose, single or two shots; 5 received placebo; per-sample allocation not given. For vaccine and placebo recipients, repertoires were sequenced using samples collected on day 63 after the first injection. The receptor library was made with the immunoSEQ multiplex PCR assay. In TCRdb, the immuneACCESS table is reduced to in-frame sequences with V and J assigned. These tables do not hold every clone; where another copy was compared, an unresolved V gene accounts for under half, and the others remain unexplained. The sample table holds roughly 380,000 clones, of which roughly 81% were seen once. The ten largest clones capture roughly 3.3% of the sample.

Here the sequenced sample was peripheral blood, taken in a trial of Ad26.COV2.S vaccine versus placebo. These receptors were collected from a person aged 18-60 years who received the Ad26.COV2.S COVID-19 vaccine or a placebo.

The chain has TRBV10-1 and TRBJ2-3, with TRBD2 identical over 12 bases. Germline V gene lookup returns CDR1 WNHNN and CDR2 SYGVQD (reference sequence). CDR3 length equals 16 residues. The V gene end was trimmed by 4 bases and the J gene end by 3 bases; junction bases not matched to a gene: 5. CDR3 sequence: CASSGGLAGNTDTQYF. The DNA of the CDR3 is TGCGCCAGCAGTGGTGGACTAGCGGGAAATACAGATACGCAGTATTTT.

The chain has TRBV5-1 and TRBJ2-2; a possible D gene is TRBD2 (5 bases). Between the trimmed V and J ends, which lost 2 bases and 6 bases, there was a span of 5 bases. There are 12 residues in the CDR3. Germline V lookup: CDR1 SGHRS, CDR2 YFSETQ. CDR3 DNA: TGCGCCAGCAGCTTTAGCGCCGGGGAGCTGTTTTTT. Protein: CASSFSAGELFF.

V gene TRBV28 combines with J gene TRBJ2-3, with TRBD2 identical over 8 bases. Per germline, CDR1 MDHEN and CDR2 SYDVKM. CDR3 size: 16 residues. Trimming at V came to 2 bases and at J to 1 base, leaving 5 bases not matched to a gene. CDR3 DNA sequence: TGTGCCAGCAGTTTAGTTAGCGGGACCCGCACAGATACGCAGTATTTT. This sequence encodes CASSLVSGTRTDTQYF.

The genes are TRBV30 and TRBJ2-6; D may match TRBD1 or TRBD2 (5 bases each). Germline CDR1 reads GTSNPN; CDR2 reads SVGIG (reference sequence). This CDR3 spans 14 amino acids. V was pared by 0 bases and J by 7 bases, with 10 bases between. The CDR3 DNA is TGTGCCTGGAGTGTACGGGGCGTAGCCAACGTCCTGACTTTC. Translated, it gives CAWSVRGVANVLTF.

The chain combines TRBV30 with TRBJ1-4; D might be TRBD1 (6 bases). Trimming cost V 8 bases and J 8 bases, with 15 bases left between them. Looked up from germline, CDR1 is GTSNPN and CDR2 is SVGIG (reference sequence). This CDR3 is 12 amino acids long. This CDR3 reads CAQQGPGEKLFF. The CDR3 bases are TGTGCCCAACAGGGTCCCGGGGAAAAACTGTTTTTT. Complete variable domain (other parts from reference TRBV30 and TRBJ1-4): SQTIHQWPATLVQPVGSPLSLECTVEGTSNPNLYWYRQAAGRGLQLLFYSVGIGQISSEVPQNLSASRPQDRQFILSSKKLLLSDSGFYLCAQQGPGEKLFFGSGTQLSVL.

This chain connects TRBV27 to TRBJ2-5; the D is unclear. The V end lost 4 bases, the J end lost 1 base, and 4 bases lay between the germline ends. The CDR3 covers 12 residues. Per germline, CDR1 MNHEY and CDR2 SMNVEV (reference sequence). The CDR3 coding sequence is TGTGCCAGCAGTTACATCCAAGAGACCCAGTACTTC. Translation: CASSYIQETQYF.

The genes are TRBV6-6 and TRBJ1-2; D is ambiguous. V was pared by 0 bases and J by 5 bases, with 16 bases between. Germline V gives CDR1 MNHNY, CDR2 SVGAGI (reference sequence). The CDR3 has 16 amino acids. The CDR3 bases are TGTGCCAGCAGTTACTCGGCGGGAGGAGGGAGTTATGGCTACACCTTC. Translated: CASSYSAGGGSYGYTF.

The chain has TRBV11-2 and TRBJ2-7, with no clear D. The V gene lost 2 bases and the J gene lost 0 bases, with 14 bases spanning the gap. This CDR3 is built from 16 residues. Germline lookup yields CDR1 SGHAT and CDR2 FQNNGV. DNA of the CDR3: TGTGCCAGCAGCTTAATCCCTACGGTTTACTCCTACGAGCAGTACTTC. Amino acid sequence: CASSLIPTVYSYEQYF.

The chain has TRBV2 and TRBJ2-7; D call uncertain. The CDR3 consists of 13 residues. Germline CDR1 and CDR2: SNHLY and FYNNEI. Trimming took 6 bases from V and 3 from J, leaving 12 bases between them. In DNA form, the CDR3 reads TGTGCCAGCAGCGCCTCACCGGGCTACGAGCAGTACTTC. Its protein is CASSASPGYEQYF.

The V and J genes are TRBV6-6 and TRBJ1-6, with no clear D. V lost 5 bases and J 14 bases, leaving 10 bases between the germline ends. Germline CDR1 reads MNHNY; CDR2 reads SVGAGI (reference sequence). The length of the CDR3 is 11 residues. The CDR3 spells CASSTPPSLHF. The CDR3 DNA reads TGTGCCAGCAGTACCCCCCCCTCCCTCCACTTT.

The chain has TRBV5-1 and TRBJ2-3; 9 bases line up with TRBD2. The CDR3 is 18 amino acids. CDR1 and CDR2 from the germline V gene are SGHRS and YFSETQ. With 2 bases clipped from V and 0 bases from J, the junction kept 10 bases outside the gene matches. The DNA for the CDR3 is TGCGCCAGCAGCTTCCGTGGGTCTAGCGGGAAGAGCACAGATACGCAGTATTTT. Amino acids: CASSFRGSSGKSTDTQYF. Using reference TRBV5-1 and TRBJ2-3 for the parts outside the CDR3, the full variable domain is KAGVTQTPRYLIKTRGQQVTLSCSPISGHRSVSWYQQTPGQGLQFLFEYFSETQRNKGNFPGRFSGRQFSNSRSEMNVSTLELGDSALYLCASSFRGSSGKSTDTQYFGPGTRLTVL.

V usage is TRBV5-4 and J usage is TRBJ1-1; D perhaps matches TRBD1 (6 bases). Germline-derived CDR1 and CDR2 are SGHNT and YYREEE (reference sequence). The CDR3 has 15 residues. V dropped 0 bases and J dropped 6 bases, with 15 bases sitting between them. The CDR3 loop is CASSLGLAGVAEAFF. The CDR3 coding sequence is TGTGCCAGCAGCTTGGGGTTGGCAGGGGTCGCTGAAGCTTTCTTT.

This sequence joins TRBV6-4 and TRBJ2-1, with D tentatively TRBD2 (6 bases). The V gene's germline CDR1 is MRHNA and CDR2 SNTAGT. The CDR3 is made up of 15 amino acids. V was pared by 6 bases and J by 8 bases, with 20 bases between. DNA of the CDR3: TGTGCCAGCAGGATAGCGGCTAGCTTCAACTATGAGCAGTTCTTC. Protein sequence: CASRIAASFNYEQFF.

DNA of the CDR3: TGTGCCAGCAGTTTGGACAGGGGTGAAACAGATACGCAGTATTTT. As protein: CASSLDRGETDTQYF. J is TRBJ2-3 and V is TRBV2; 9 nucleotides align to TRBD1. V shed 5 bases, J shed 3 bases, and the junction held 6 bases outside the gene matches. The CDR3 consists of 15 residues. Per the germline V gene, CDR1 is SNHLY and CDR2 is FYNNEI.

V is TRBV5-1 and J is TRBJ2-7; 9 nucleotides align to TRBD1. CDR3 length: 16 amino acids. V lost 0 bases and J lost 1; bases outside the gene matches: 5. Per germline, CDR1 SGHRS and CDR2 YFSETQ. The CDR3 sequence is CASSLESGQGSYEQYF. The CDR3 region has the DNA TGCGCCAGCAGCTTGGAGTCGGGACAGGGTTCCTACGAGCAGTACTTC. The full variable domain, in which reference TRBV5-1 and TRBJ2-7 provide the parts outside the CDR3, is KAGVTQTPRYLIKTRGQQVTLSCSPISGHRSVSWYQQTPGQGLQFLFEYFSETQRNKGNFPGRFSGRQFSNSRSEMNVSTLELGDSALYLCASSLESGQGSYEQYFGPGTRLTVT.

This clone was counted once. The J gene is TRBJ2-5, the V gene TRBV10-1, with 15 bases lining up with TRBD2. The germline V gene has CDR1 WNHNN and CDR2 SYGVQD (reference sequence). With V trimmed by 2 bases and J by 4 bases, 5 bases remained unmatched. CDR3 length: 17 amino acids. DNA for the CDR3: TGCGCCAGCAGTGAGACCGGACTAGCGGGGGGGCGAGAGACCCAGTACTTC. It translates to CASSETGLAGGRETQYF.

The CDR3 loop reads CASSRYRGSSGNTIYF. The CDR3 DNA reads as TGTGCCAGCAGCCGTTACAGGGGAAGCTCTGGAAACACCATATATTTT. This chain links TRBV11-2 with TRBJ1-3; TRBD1 matches 7 bases. V was clipped by 5 bases and J by 0 bases; unmatched bases: 7. Looked up from germline, CDR1 is SGHAT and CDR2 is FQNNGV. This CDR3 has 16 amino acids.

This chain's CDR3 is CASSETGQGGEQYF. DNA of the CDR3: TGTGCCAGCAGTGAGACTGGACAGGGAGGCGAGCAGTACTTC. The J gene is TRBJ2-7, the V gene TRBV6-1, with 8 positions matching TRBD1. V shed 3 bases, J shed 6 bases, and the junction held 7 bases outside the gene matches. Germline-derived CDR1 and CDR2 are MNHNS and SASEGT. The CDR3 length is 14 residues.

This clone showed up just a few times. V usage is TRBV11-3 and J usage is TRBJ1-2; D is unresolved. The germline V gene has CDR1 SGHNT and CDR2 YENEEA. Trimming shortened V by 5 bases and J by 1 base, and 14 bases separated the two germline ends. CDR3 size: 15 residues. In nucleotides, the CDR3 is TGTGCCAGCAGCCGACGGACGGATATTAACTATGGCTACACCTTC. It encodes CASSRRTDINYGYTF.

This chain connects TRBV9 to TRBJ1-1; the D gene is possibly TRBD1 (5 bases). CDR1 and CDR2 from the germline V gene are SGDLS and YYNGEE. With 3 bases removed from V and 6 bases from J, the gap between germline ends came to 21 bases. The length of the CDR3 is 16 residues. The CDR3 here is CASSATPGTIGAEAFF. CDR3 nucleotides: TGTGCCAGCAGCGCGACCCCCGGGACGATTGGGGCTGAAGCTTTCTTT.

CDR3 DNA sequence: TGTGCCAGCGGCCTAGCGGGAGTGGCAGATACGCAGTATTTT. Protein: CASGLAGVADTQYF. This chain links TRBV27 with TRBJ2-3; TRBD2 matches 10 bases. Germline trimming cut 8 bases from V and 4 bases from J; bases unmatched to any gene: 6. Germline CDR1 MNHEY, CDR2 SMNVEV (reference sequence). The CDR3 sequence is 14 residues long.

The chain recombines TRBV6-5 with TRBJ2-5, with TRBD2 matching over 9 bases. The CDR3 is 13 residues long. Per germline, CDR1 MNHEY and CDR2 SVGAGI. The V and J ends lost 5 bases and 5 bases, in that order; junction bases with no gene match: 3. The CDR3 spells CASSLAGTETQYF. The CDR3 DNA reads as TGTGCCAGCAGTCTAGCGGGAACGGAGACCCAGTACTTC.

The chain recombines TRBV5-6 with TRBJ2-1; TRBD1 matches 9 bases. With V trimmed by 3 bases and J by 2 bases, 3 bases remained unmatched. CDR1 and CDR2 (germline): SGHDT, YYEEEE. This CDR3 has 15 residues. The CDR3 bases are TGTGCCAGCAGCTACCGGGACAGGGCCTACAATGAGCAGTTCTTC. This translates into CASSYRDRAYNEQFF.